Below, one T cell receptor beta chain is given with its context. Its antigen is unknown. This record comes from a study of beta chain features in type 1 diabetes. On average, the one heparinised blood draw given by each donor was approximately 100 mL. Over 95% purity was reached by all sorted populations. The isolated RNA, all of it, was reverse transcribed, so expressed TCRB transcripts were what got sequenced. Method: immunoSEQ multiplex PCR; TCRdb's copy keeps in-frame clones and lacks some. The table lists about 360,000 clones, 10% to 15% of them singletons. Study-wide findings and caveats: In type 1 diabetes patients, VDJ junctions had fewer insertions; deletions at these junctions were more frequent.

Source material: naive CD4+ T cells from blood. The TCR originated in a man aged 18 to 35 in good health.

The CDR3, as DNA: TGTGCCAGCAGCGTCGGACAGGCCCACAATCAGCCCCAGCATTTT. Residues: CASSVGQAHNQPQHF. The chain has TRBV9 and TRBJ1-5; 7 bases map to TRBD1. In germline, CDR1 is SGDLS, CDR2 YYNGEE. V lost 2 bases and J lost 3; bases outside the gene matches: 5. The CDR3 length is 15 residues.